The rows below give T cell receptor beta chains drawn from one sample of a study of sequential checkpoint blockade in melanoma. TCRdb's copy holds only in-frame clones and misses some; the assay was immunoSEQ multiplex PCR. The sample consists of more than 7,500 clones, 71% of them appearing once. The sample here was CD8+ T cells sorted from blood (inferred from file names), taken from a patient given nivolumab and ipilimumab in sequence. Every receptor here comes from a human donor with melanoma. Both conserved end residues are part of each CDR3. Each record gives: J gene, clone size, V gene, D gene, CDR3 protein, CDR3 DNA. D genes are given only for firm matches. Only some rows state a clone size, as once, few, many or a class for expanded clones.

J: TRBJ2-5
size: NA
V: TRBV7-9
D: NA
CDR3: CASTERGDQYF
DNA: TGTGCCAGCACAGAACGAGGAGACCAGTACTTC

J: TRBJ2-7
size: NA
V: TRBV14
D: TRBD2
CDR3: CASSQASGGIYEQYF
DNA: TGTGCCAGCAGCCAGGCTAGCGGGGGGATTTACGAGCAGTACTTC

J: TRBJ2-6
size: NA
V: TRBV4-1
D: TRBD1
CDR3: CASGGTGASSGANVLTF
DNA: TGCGCCAGCGGGGGGACAGGGGCCTCCTCTGGGGCCAACGTCCTGACTTTC

J: TRBJ2-7
size: NA
V: TRBV19
D: TRBD1
CDR3: CASRDLLRTGGHEQYF
DNA: TGTGCCAGTAGAGACCTGCTCCGGACAGGGGGCCACGAGCAGTACTTC

J: TRBJ2-7
size: NA
V: TRBV7-8
D: NA
CDR3: CASSHPVSEQYF
DNA: TGTGCCAGCAGCCACCCAGTGTCCGAGCAGTACTTC

J: TRBJ2-7
size: NA
V: TRBV11-2
D: TRBD2
CDR3: CASSPIAGGANEQYF
DNA: TGTGCCAGCAGCCCTATAGCGGGGGGAGCCAACGAGCAGTACTTC

J: TRBJ1-4
size: NA
V: TRBV23-1
D: NA
CDR3: CASSQDHRVREKLFF
DNA: TGCGCCAGCAGTCAAGATCACAGGGTACGGGAAAAACTGTTTTTT

J: TRBJ2-1
size: NA
V: TRBV7-8
D: TRBD2
CDR3: CASSFGGRAPPTEQFF
DNA: TGTGCCAGCAGCTTCGGAGGGAGGGCCCCTCCCACTGAGCAGTTCTTC

J: TRBJ1-4
size: NA
V: TRBV7-6
D: TRBD1
CDR3: CASSHRDSDNEKLFF
DNA: TGTGCCAGCAGCCACCGGGACAGCGATAATGAAAAACTGTTTTTT

J: TRBJ1-2
size: large
V: TRBV7-9
D: TRBD1
CDR3: CASSPGQGESYTF
DNA: TGTGCCAGCAGCCCGGGACAGGGGGAGAGCTACACCTTC

J: TRBJ2-7
size: NA
V: TRBV5-4
D: TRBD1
CDR3: CASSVGQGDYEQYF
DNA: TGTGCCAGCAGCGTGGGACAGGGGGACTACGAGCAGTACTTC

J: TRBJ2-3
size: NA
V: TRBV4-3
D: TRBD2
CDR3: CASSPGRGLAGLGEYF
DNA: TGCGCCAGCAGCCCAGGACGGGGACTAGCGGGGTTAGGGGAGTATTTT

J: TRBJ2-1
size: NA
V: TRBV4-1
D: TRBD2
CDR3: CASSQRTSAKQQFF
DNA: TGCGCCAGCAGCCAAAGGACTAGCGCGAAACAGCAGTTCTTC

J: TRBJ2-7
size: NA
V: TRBV7-8
D: TRBD2
CDR3: CASMSSGSYEQYF
DNA: TGTGCCAGCATGAGTAGCGGGAGCTACGAGCAGTACTTC

J: TRBJ1-2
size: few
V: TRBV6-5
D: TRBD1
CDR3: CASSSPQGQGYTF
DNA: TGTGCCAGCAGTAGCCCACAGGGGCAGGGCTACACCTTC